This T cell receptor (beta chain) was documented in a study of T-cell reconstitution after alpha-beta-depleted transplantation in children. This clonotype was observed a few times. Using unique molecular identifiers, the investigators prepared the TCRbeta library. One entry per CDR3 protein, called by TCRdb with MiXCR from the PCR reads. The profile shows around 420,000 distinct CDR3 sequences, roughly 17% of them singletons. V lost 2 bases and J 10 bases, leaving 12 bases between the germline ends. Germline V gene data show CDR1 as KGHDR and CDR2 as SFDVKD. This CDR3 contains 13 residues. The specimen was PBMCs, mostly from graft donor cells, collected 360 days after TCRalphabeta/CD19-depleted stem cell transplant. This chain uses TRBV24-1 with TRBJ2-3; D unclear. This TCR derives from a boy under two years old who had a stem cell transplant for Wiskott-Aldrich syndrome, so the T cells may come from the graft donor. The CDR3 loop reads CATSDSPGLPQYF. CDR3 in DNA: TGTGCCACCAGTGATTCTCCGGGCCTCCCGCAGTATTTT.